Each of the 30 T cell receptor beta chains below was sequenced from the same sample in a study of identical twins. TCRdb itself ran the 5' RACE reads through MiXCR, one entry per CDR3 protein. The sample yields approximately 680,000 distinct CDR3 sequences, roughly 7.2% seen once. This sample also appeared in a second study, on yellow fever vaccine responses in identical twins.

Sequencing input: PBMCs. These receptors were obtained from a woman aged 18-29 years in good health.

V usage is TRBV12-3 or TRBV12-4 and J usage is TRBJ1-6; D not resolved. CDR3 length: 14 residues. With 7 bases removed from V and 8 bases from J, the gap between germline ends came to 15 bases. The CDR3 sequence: CASTRGSMDSPLHF. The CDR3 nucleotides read TGTGCCAGCACCCGTGGGAGTATGGATTCACCCCTCCACTTT.

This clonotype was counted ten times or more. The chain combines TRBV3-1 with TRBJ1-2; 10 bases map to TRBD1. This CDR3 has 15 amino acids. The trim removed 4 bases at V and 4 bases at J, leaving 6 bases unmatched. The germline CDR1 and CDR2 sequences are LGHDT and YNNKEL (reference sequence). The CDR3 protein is CASSRTGTGAYGYTF. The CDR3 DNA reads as TGTGCCAGCAGCCGCACCGGGACAGGGGCCTATGGCTACACCTTC.

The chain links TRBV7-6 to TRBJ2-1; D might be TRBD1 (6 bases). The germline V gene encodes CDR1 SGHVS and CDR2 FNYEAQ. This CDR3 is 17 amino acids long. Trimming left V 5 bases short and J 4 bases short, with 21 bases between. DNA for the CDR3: TGTGCCAGCAGCCTGGGGGACAAATCGACCCGATACAATGAGCAGTTCTTC. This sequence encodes CASSLGDKSTRYNEQFF.

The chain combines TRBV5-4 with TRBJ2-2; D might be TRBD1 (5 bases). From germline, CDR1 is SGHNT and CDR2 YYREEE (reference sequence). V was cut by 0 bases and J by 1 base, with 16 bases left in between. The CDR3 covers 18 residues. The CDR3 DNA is TGTGCCAGCAGCTTGGATGGCAGGGCGAGAGAGAACACCGGGGAGCTGTTTTTT. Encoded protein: CASSLDGRARENTGELFF.

The chain's CDR3 is CASRPDPASGGLSSYNEQFF. The CDR3 coding sequence is TGTGCCAGCAGACCTGACCCGGCTAGCGGGGGGCTGAGCTCCTACAATGAGCAGTTCTTC. V is TRBV27 and J is TRBJ2-1; 11 nucleotides align to TRBD2. CDR1 and CDR2 from the germline V gene are MNHEY and SMNVEV (reference sequence). This CDR3 has 20 amino acids. After removal of 6 bases from V and 0 bases from J, the junction contained 16 bases not matched to a gene.

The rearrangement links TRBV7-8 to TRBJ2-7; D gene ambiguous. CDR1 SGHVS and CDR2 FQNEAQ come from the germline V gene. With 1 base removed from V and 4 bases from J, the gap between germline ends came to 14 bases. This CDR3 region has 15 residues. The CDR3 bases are TGTGCCAGCAGCTTAGGTGCGGTCTTGGGGTACGAGCAGTACTTC. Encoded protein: CASSLGAVLGYEQYF.

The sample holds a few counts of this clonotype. The CDR3 DNA is TGCGCCAGCAGCTTTACAGGGGGCTTCGACGAGCAGTACTTC. This sequence encodes CASSFTGGFDEQYF. The chain couples TRBV5-1 to TRBJ2-7, with 9 bases identical to TRBD1. The CDR3 covers 14 residues. Losses at the gene ends were 2 bases for V and 5 bases for J; bases not matched to a gene: 5. The germline CDR1 and CDR2 sequences are SGHRS and YFSETQ.

The CDR3 sequence: CASSPQAGLTYEQYF. Here the CDR3 DNA reads TGTGCCAGCAGCCCCCAGGCGGGACTTACCTACGAGCAGTACTTC. The V and J genes are TRBV7-9 and TRBJ2-7; D may be TRBD2 (6 bases). The CDR3 totals 15 residues. Per the germline V gene, CDR1 is SEHNR and CDR2 is FQNEAQ (reference sequence). Trimming left V 5 bases short and J 2 bases short, with 16 bases between.

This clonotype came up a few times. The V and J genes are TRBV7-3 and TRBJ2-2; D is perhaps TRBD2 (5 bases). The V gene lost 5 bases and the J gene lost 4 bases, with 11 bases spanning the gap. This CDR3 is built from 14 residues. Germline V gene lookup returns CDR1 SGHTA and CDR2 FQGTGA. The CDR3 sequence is CASSPSLATGELFF. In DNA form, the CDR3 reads TGTGCCAGCAGCCCATCCCTAGCCACCGGGGAGCTGTTTTTT.

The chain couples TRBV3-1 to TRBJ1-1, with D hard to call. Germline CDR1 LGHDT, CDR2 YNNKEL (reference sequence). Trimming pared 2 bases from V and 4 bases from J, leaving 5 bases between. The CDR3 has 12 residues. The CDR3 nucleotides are TGTGCCAGCAGCCAACTTGCCACTGAAGCTTTCTTT. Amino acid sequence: CASSQLATEAFF.

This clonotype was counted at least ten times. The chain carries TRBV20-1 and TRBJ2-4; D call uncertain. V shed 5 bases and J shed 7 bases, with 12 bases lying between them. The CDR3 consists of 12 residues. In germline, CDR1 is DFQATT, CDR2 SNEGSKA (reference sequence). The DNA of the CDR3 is TGCAGTGCTGTAAAAACTGAGAACATTCAGTACTTC. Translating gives CSAVKTENIQYF.

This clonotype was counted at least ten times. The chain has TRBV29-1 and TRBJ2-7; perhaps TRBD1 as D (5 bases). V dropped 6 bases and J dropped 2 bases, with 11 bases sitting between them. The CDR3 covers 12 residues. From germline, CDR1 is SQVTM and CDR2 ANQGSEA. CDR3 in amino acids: CSVGGAAYEQYF. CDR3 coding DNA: TGCAGCGTCGGTGGGGCGGCCTACGAGCAGTACTTC.

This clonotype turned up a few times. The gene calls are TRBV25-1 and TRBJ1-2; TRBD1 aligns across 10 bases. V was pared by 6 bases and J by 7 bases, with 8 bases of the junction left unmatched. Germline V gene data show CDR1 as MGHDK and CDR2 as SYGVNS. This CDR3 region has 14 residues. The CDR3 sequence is CASRETGGQGGYTF. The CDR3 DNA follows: TGTGCCAGCAGAGAGACAGGGGGCCAGGGTGGCTACACCTTC.

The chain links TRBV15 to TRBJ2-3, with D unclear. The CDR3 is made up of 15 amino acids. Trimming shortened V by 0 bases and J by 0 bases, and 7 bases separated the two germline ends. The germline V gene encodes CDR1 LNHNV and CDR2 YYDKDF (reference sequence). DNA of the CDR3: TGTGCCACCAGCAGAGAAGGGCGGAGCACAGATACGCAGTATTTT. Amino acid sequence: CATSREGRSTDTQYF.

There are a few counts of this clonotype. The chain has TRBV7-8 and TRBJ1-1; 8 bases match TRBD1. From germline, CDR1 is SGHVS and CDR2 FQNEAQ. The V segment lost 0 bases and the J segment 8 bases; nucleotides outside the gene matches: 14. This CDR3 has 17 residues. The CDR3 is CASSLAVVQGVPKEAFF. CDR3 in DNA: TGTGCCAGCAGCTTAGCGGTGGTACAGGGGGTACCCAAAGAAGCTTTCTTT.

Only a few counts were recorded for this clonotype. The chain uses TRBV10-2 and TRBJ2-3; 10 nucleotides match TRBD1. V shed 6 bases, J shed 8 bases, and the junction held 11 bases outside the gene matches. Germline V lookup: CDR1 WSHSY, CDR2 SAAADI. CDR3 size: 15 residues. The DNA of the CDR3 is TGCGCCAGCAGATCCGGGACAGGGGCCATGGGTACGCAGTATTTT. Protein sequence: CASRSGTGAMGTQYF.

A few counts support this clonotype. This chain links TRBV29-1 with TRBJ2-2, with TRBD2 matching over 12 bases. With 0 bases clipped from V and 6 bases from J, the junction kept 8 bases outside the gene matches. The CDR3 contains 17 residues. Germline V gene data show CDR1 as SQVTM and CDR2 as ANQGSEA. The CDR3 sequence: CSVEDRASGRAPGELFF. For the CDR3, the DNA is TGCAGCGTTGAAGATCGGGCTAGCGGGAGGGCCCCCGGGGAGCTGTTTTTT.

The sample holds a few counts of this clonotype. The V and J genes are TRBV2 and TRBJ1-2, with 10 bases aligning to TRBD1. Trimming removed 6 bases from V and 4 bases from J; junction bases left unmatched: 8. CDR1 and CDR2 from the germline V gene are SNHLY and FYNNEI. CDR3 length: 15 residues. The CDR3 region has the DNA TGTGCCAGCAGAACGACAGGGGGCGCTTCCTATGGCTACACCTTC. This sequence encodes CASRTTGGASYGYTF.

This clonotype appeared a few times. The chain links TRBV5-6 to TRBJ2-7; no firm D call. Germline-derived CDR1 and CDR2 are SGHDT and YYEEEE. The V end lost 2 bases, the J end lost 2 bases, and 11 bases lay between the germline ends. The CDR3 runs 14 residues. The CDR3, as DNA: TGTGCCAGCAGCTTTCCTGGACGGACCTACGAGCAGTACGTC. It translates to CASSFPGRTYEQYV.

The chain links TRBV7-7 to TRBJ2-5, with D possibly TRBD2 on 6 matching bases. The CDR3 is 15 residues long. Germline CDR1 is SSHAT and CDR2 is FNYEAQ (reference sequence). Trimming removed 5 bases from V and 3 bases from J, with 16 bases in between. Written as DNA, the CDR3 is TGTGCCAGCAGCAGTCGGAGGGTGCCGGAAGAGACCCAGTACTTC. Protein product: CASSSRRVPEETQYF.

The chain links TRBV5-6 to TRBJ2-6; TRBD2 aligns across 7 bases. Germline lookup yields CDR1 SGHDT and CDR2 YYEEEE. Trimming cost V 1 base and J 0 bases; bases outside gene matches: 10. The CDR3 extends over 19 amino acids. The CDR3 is CASSLWGGSKGSGANVLTF. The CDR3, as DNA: TGTGCCAGCAGCTTGTGGGGAGGGTCCAAGGGCTCTGGGGCCAACGTCCTGACTTTC.

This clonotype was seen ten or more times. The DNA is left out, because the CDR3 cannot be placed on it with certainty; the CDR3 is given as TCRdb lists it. CDR3 sequence reads: CASSKVGTGTSYEQYV. The gene calls are TRBV21-1 and TRBJ2-7; the D call of TRBD1 is as the table states it, not checked on the DNA. TRBV21-1 is given as a pseudogene. The CDR3 spans 16 amino acids, including both terminal residues.

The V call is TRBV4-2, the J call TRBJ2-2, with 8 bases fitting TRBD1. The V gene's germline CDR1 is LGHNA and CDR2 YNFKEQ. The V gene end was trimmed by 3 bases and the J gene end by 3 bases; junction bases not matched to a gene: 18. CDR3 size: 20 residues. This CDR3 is CASSHLYNPRGQRDTGELFF. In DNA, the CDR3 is TGTGCCAGCAGCCATCTATATAACCCCAGGGGGCAGAGGGACACCGGGGAGCTGTTTTTT.

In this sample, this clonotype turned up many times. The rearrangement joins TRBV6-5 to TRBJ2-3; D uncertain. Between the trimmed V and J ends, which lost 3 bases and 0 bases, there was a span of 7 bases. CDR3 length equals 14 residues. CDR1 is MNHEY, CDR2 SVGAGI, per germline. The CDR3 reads CASSYTSSTDTQYF. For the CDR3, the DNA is TGTGCCAGCAGTTATACATCTAGCACAGATACGCAGTATTTT.

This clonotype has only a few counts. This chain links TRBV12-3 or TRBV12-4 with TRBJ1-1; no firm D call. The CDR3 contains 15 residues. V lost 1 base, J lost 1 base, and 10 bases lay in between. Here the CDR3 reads CASSLVGRPNTEAFF. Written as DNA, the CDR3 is TGTGCCAGCAGTTTAGTAGGCAGGCCGAACACTGAAGCTTTCTTT.

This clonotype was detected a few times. The CDR3, as DNA: TGTGCCAGCAGTTACTCCTTATGGGATGGCTACACCTTC. Protein sequence: CASSYSLWDGYTF. The chain couples TRBV6-5 to TRBJ1-2, with D uncertain. In germline, CDR1 is MNHEY, CDR2 SVGAGI. V was shortened by 0 bases and J by 6 bases, with 8 bases between the two germline ends. The CDR3 sequence is 13 residues long.

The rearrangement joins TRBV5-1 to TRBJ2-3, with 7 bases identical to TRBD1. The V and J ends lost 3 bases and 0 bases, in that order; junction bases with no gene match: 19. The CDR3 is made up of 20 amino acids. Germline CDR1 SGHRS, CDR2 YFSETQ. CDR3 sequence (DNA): TGCGCCAGCAGCTCGACAGGGAATAGCGACCAATTTAAGAGCACAGATACGCAGTATTTT. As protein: CASSSTGNSDQFKSTDTQYF.

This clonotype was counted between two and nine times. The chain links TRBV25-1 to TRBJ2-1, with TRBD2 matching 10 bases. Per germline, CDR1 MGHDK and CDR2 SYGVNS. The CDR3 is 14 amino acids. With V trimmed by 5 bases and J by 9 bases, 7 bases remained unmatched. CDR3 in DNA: TGTGCCAGCAGTATAGCGGGGGGAATAGGTGAGCAGTTCTTC. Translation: CASSIAGGIGEQFF.

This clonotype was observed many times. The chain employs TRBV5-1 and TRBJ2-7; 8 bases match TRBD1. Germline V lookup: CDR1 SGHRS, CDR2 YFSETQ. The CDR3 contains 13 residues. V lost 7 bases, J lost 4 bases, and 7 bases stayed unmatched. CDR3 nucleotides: TGCGCCAGCTCACACCGGACAGGGTACGAGCAGTACGTC. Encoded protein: CASSHRTGYEQYV.

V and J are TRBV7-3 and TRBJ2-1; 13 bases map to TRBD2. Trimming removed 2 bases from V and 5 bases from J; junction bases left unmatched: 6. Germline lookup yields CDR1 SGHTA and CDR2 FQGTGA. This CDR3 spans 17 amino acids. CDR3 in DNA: TGTGCCAGCAGCTTACTTACTAGCGGGAGGGCCGACAATGAGCAGTTCTTC. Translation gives CASSLLTSGRADNEQFF.